The 27 T cell receptor beta chains listed next were all sequenced from one sample in a study of cytomegalovirus exposure and HLA in healthy donors. The PCR had 60 Vbeta and 13 Jbeta primers. Some clones are missing from TCRdb's copy, which holds only in-frame ones; the method was immunoSEQ multiplex PCR. The table has 150,000 or so clones, around 73% seen once. The sample consisted of PBMCs. The origin of the receptors is a woman younger than 35 in good health and CMV-seronegative.

The genes are TRBV18 and TRBJ1-5, with TRBD1 identical over 9 bases. CDR1 is KGHSH and CDR2 is LQKENI in the germline V gene. The J segment lost 2 bases and the V segment lost 3 bases, leaving 5 bases of the junction unmatched. The CDR3 loop spans 16 amino acids. CDR3: CASSPRQGDGNQPQHF. As DNA, the CDR3 is TGTGCCAGCTCACCTCGACAGGGGGATGGCAATCAGCCCCAGCATTTT.

V usage is TRBV6-6 and J usage is TRBJ2-1; tentative D call: TRBD2 (6 bases). CDR3 length equals 13 residues. Germline V CDR1 and CDR2: MNHNY, SVGAGI (reference sequence). The ends were cut back, 8 bases at V and 3 bases at J, with 11 bases in the middle. The CDR3 is CASAGLFYNEQFF. In DNA, the CDR3 is TGTGCCAGCGCAGGACTATTCTACAATGAGCAGTTCTTC.

The rearrangement joins TRBV7-8 to TRBJ1-5, with D uncertain. Germline CDR1 is SGHVS and CDR2 is FQNEAQ. The V and J ends lost 1 base and 4 bases respectively, with 11 bases between them. CDR3 length: 15 residues. The CDR3 loop reads CASSLGRLWNQPQHF. DNA for the CDR3: TGTGCCAGCAGCTTAGGCAGACTTTGGAATCAGCCCCAGCATTTT.

This clone was found a few times. V usage is TRBV5-1 and J usage is TRBJ2-5; 9 nucleotides agree with TRBD1. This CDR3 has 15 amino acids. Germline V lookup: CDR1 SGHRS, CDR2 YFSETQ. The trim removed 4 bases at V and 5 bases at J, leaving 9 bases unmatched. The CDR3 DNA sequence: TGCGCCAGCAGCAGTGGACTGGGACAGGGCGAGACCCAGTACTTC. The encoded protein is CASSSGLGQGETQYF.

V and J are TRBV7-3 and TRBJ2-5; 10 nucleotides agree with TRBD2. CDR1 and CDR2 (germline): SGHTA, FQGTGA. With V trimmed by 0 bases and J by 5 bases, 6 bases remained unmatched. The CDR3 consists of 16 residues. CDR3 bases: TGTGCCAGCAGCTTAACGCCAGCGGGGGGGATGGAGACCCAGTACTTC. It specifies CASSLTPAGGMETQYF. The variable domain in full, with the rest retrieved from reference TRBV7-3 and TRBJ2-5, is GAGVSQTPSNKVTEKGKYVELRCDPISGHTALYWYRQSLGQGPEFLIYFQGTGAADDSGLPNDRFFAVRPEGSVSTLKIQRTERGDSAVYLCASSLTPAGGMETQYFGPGTRLLVL.

V gene TRBV28 combines with J gene TRBJ2-3, with 15 bases that match TRBD2. The CDR3 has 20 residues. V was pared by 7 bases and J by 6 bases, with 20 bases of the junction left unmatched. Germline CDR1 and CDR2: MDHEN and SYDVKM. The CDR3 spells CASTPLRGLAGGRSYDTQYF. CDR3 nucleotides: TGTGCCAGCACTCCCCTCCGCGGACTAGCGGGGGGGCGGTCTTACGATACGCAGTATTTT.

This chain uses TRBV5-6 with TRBJ1-6; possible D gene TRBD1, 5 bases. This CDR3 region has 16 residues. Germline CDR1 is SGHDT and CDR2 is YYEEEE. Deletions cut 3 bases from V and 6 bases from J, with 16 bases between. DNA of the CDR3: TGTGCCAGCAGCTCAAAAGGGACTACGACTAATTCACCCCTCCACTTT. Residues: CASSSKGTTTNSPLHF.

This chain joins TRBV7-2 and TRBJ1-4; no firm D call. Germline V lookup: CDR1 SGHTA, CDR2 FQGNSA. Trimming stripped 5 bases from V and 8 bases from J, with 12 bases between. There are 13 residues in the CDR3. Here the CDR3 reads CASSQDSWEKLFF. CDR3 coding DNA: TGTGCCAGCAGCCAGGACTCTTGGGAAAAACTGTTTTTT.

This rearrangement joins TRBV13 to TRBJ2-5; TRBD2 matches at 11 bases. Germline V gene data show CDR1 as PRHDT and CDR2 as FYEKMQ (reference sequence). The CDR3 covers 15 residues. J lost 4 bases, V lost 4 bases, and 5 bases had no gene match. The CDR3 loop reads CASSSLAGGGETQYF. As DNA, the CDR3 is TGTGCCAGCAGCTCCTTAGCGGGAGGGGGAGAGACCCAGTACTTC.

Details on this clone: The junction shows a germline mismatch at one end, possibly a read error. J is TRBJ1-1 and V is TRBV18; D call uncertain. This CDR3 is 15 amino acids long. The germline V gene has CDR1 KGHSH and CDR2 LQKENI. The CDR3 sequence is CASSPFGDSNTETFF. The CDR3 DNA sequence: TGTGCCAGCTCCCCTTTTGGCGACTCCAACACTGAAACTTTCTTT.

The genes are TRBV6-6 and TRBJ1-1, with 8 bases identical to TRBD1. Germline lookup yields CDR1 MNHNY and CDR2 SVGAGI (reference sequence). V lost 4 bases to trimming and J lost 9 bases; unmatched junction nucleotides: 1. The CDR3 runs 11 residues. CDR3 residues: CASSWTGKAFF. CDR3 sequence (DNA): TGTGCCAGCAGTTGGACAGGGAAAGCTTTCTTT.

This chain uses TRBV19 with TRBJ2-1; D is possibly TRBD1 (5 bases). V dropped 9 bases and J dropped 12 bases, with 15 bases sitting between them. The germline CDR1 and CDR2 sequences are LNHDA and SQIVND (reference sequence). CDR3 length: 11 amino acids. The CDR3 DNA reads TGTGCCAGCAGGGCAGGGTCCGGGCAGTTCTTC. Its protein product is CASRAGSGQFF.

The chain carries TRBV13 and TRBJ2-5; maybe TRBD2 (6 bases). CDR3 size: 16 residues. V shed 3 bases and J shed 4 bases, with 18 bases lying between them. Per germline, CDR1 PRHDT and CDR2 FYEKMQ (reference sequence). The CDR3 region is CASSFLTGVETETQYF. In nucleotides, the CDR3 is TGTGCCAGCAGCTTTCTAACGGGAGTGGAAACAGAGACCCAGTACTTC. Using reference TRBV13 and TRBJ2-5 for the parts outside the CDR3, the full variable domain is AAGVIQSPRHLIKEKRETATLKCYPIPRHDTVYWYQQGPGQDPQFLISFYEKMQSDKGSIPDRFSAQQFSDYHSELNMSSLELGDSALYFCASSFLTGVETETQYFGPGTRLLVL.

The rearrangement links TRBV27 to TRBJ2-6; weak D call: TRBD2 (6 bases). The CDR3 has 16 residues. Per germline, CDR1 MNHEY and CDR2 SMNVEV (reference sequence). Trimming took 5 bases from V and 0 from J, leaving 11 bases between them. For the CDR3, the DNA is TGTGCCAGCAGTGGCGGGACGGACTCTGGGGCCAACGTCCTGACTTTC. Protein product: CASSGGTDSGANVLTF.

The chain has TRBV5-4 and TRBJ2-7, with D tentatively TRBD2 (6 bases). CDR3 size: 12 residues. From germline, CDR1 is SGHNT and CDR2 YYREEE (reference sequence). V dropped 3 bases and J dropped 6 bases, with 10 bases sitting between them. The CDR3: CASSSGGIEQYV. The CDR3 nucleotides read TGTGCCAGCAGCTCCGGGGGTATCGAGCAGTACGTC.

The chain carries TRBV9 and TRBJ2-4; possibly TRBD2 for D (5 bases). CDR3 length equals 13 residues. The germline gives CDR1 SGDLS, CDR2 YYNGEE. V lost 0 bases to trimming and J lost 13 bases, with 14 bases between them. The CDR3 here is CASSVEESTGQYF. CDR3 bases: TGTGCCAGCAGCGTAGAAGAGAGCACGGGACAGTACTTC.

This clone was observed a few times. The genes are TRBV16 and TRBJ1-2; TRBD1 matches 7 bases. Losses at the gene ends were 4 bases for V and 0 bases for J; bases not matched to a gene: 5. CDR1 and CDR2 from the germline V gene are KGHSY and FQNENV. The CDR3 has 15 residues. Here the CDR3 DNA reads TGTGCCAGCAGCCCCCGACAGGGAACTAACTATGGCTACACCTTC. Amino acid sequence: CASSPRQGTNYGYTF.

The J gene is TRBJ2-3, the V gene TRBV25-1, with 8 nucleotides matching TRBD1. Trimming at V came to 3 bases and at J to 3 bases, leaving 5 bases not matched to a gene. The CDR3 runs to 15 residues. Per germline, CDR1 MGHDK and CDR2 SYGVNS. CDR3: CASSDQGARTDTQYF. CDR3 in DNA: TGTGCCAGCAGTGATCAGGGGGCAAGAACAGATACGCAGTATTTT.

A note on this clone: The sample carries other DNA sequences with the same CDR3. The rearrangement links TRBV4-1 to TRBJ1-2; 9 bases line up with TRBD1. The CDR3 is made up of 17 amino acids. The V gene end was trimmed by 2 bases and the J gene end by 1 base; junction bases not matched to a gene: 8. Germline assignment: CDR1 MGHRA and CDR2 YSYEKL. CDR3 DNA sequence: TGCGCCAGCAGCCAAAAATACAGGGGGCGAGGTAACTATGGCTACACCTTC. This sequence encodes CASSQKYRGRGNYGYTF.

The V gene is TRBV7-7, the J gene TRBJ2-2; 8 bases align to TRBD2. The germline V gene encodes CDR1 SSHAT and CDR2 FNYEAQ (reference sequence). The V segment lost 1 base and the J segment 5 bases; nucleotides outside the gene matches: 3. This CDR3 is built from 15 residues. CDR3: CASSLDAGGTGELFF. The CDR3 region has the DNA TGTGCCAGCAGCTTAGATGCGGGGGGAACCGGGGAGCTGTTTTTT.

About this clone itself: This same CDR3 is encoded by further DNA sequences in the sample. The CDR3 protein is CASTGNTEAFF. CDR3 DNA: TGTGCCAGCACCGGGAACACTGAAGCTTTCTTT. This chain connects TRBV28 to TRBJ1-1; D unresolved. This CDR3 has 11 amino acids. Germline-derived CDR1 and CDR2 are MDHEN and SYDVKM. V was trimmed by 7 bases and J by 1 base, leaving 4 bases between them.

The rearrangement links TRBV15 to TRBJ1-1; TRBD1 agrees at 11 bases. The CDR3 is made up of 15 amino acids. Germline values: CDR1 LNHNV, CDR2 YYDKDF (reference sequence). V dropped 3 bases and J dropped 6; count of bases not matched to a gene: 6. DNA of the CDR3: TGTGCCACCAGCAGTTGGACAGGGGGCGCGTCTGAAGCTTTCTTT. Its translation: CATSSWTGGASEAFF.

This clone showed up just a few times. The chain links TRBV10-3 to TRBJ2-7; 9 bases map to TRBD1. The CDR3 extends over 14 amino acids. Germline CDR1 is ENHRY and CDR2 is SYGVKD. J was trimmed by 4 bases and V by 4 bases; bases with no gene match: 5. This chain's CDR3 is CAISGDRERYEQYF. Written as DNA, the CDR3 is TGTGCCATCAGTGGGGACAGGGAGAGGTACGAGCAGTACTTC.

This clone has just one count. This chain joins TRBV6-1 and TRBJ2-3; TRBD2 might be the D (5 bases). Looked up from germline, CDR1 is MNHNS and CDR2 is SASEGT. V lost 8 bases and J lost 0, with 9 bases in between. The CDR3 is made up of 13 amino acids. The CDR3 bases are TGTGCCAGCGGAGGCGGGAGCACAGATACGCAGTATTTT. Protein: CASGGGSTDTQYF.

This chain uses TRBV11-2 with TRBJ2-3; the D is unclear. CDR1 is SGHAT, CDR2 FQNNGV, per germline. This CDR3 spans 15 amino acids. Trimming shortened V by 3 bases and J by 3 bases, and 13 bases separated the two germline ends. The chain's CDR3 is CASSLLEPRTDTQYF. The DNA of the CDR3 is TGTGCCAGCAGCTTGCTAGAGCCGAGAACAGATACGCAGTATTTT.

The V and J genes are TRBV7-9 and TRBJ1-2; D remains ambiguous. Trimming took 1 base from V and 7 from J, leaving 4 bases between them. The CDR3 is 11 amino acids. Germline CDR1 and CDR2: SEHNR and FQNEAQ (reference sequence). The CDR3: CASSLELGYTF. The DNA for the CDR3 is TGTGCCAGCAGCTTAGAACTTGGCTACACCTTC.

The gene calls are TRBV12-5 and TRBJ2-2, with a possible D match to TRBD1 (5 bases). Germline V gives CDR1 LGHNT, CDR2 FRNRAP. V was trimmed by 9 bases and J by 3 bases, leaving 20 bases between them. The CDR3 has 16 amino acids. CDR3: CASSRWNTGYTGELFF. The CDR3 bases are TGTGCTAGCAGCCGTTGGAATACAGGTTACACCGGGGAGCTGTTTTTT. The full variable domain, in which reference TRBV12-5 and TRBJ2-2 provide the parts outside the CDR3, is DARVTQTPRHKVTEMGQEVTMRCQPILGHNTVFWYRQTMMQGLELLAYFRNRAPLDDSGMPKDRFSAEMPDATLATLKIQPSEPRDSAVYFCASSRWNTGYTGELFFGEGSRLTVL.